These 2 T cell receptor beta chains share one sample of origin, sequenced in a study of control samples from healthy donors and cancer patients. TCRdb's copy holds only in-frame clones and misses some; the assay was immunoSEQ multiplex PCR. The table includes 150,000 to 200,000 clones, around 92% detected once. The sequenced material came from blood. The origin of the receptors is a woman aged 40 to 50 in good health.

This clone has just a few counts. This chain links TRBV7-8 with TRBJ2-2; no reliable D call. Germline V gene sequence: CDR1 SGHVS, CDR2 FQNEAQ. The CDR3 has 13 residues. V gave up 2 bases and J gave up 5 bases, with 6 bases separating them. The CDR3 here is CASSLSQTGELFF. CDR3 DNA: TGTGCCAGCAGCTTATCACAGACCGGGGAGCTGTTTTTT. Full variable domain (remainder filled in from reference TRBV7-8 and TRBJ2-2): GAGVSQSPRYKVAKRGQDVALRCDPISGHVSLFWYQQALGQGPEFLTYFQNEAQLDKSGLPSDRFFAERPEGSVSTLKIQRTQQEDSAVYLCASSLSQTGELFFGEGSRLTVL.

This clone showed up just once. The genes are TRBV24-1 and TRBJ1-1; a weak D match, TRBD1 (5 bases). V was shortened by 5 bases and J by 6 bases, with 21 bases between the two germline ends. The germline CDR1 and CDR2 sequences are KGHDR and SFDVKD. The CDR3 runs to 16 residues. CDR3 DNA sequence: TGTGCCACCAGTGCCATACGCGAGGTGAGGGGCCCTGAAGCTTTCTTT. Translation: CATSAIREVRGPEAFF.